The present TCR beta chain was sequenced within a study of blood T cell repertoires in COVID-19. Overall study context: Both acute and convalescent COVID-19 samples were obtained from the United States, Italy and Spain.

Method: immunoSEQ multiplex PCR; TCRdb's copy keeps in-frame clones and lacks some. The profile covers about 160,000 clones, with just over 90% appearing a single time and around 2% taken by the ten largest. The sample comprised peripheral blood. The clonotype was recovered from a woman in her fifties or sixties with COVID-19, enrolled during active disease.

The CDR3 nucleotides read TGTGCCAGCAGTGTCCAGGACTTTTCCTACGAGCAGTACTTC. This codes for CASSVQDFSYEQYF. The gene calls are TRBV6-2 or TRBV6-3 and TRBJ2-7, with D perhaps TRBD2 (5 bases). The CDR3 length is 14 residues. The germline V gene has CDR1 MNHEY and CDR2 SVGEGT. Trimming stripped 5 bases from V and 1 base from J, with 12 bases between.